The sequence of this T cell receptor (beta chain) was determined in a study of T cells in Graves' hyperthyroidism and ophthalmopathy. This clonotype has a count of ten or more. Clinicians diagnosed patients from clinical symptoms, serum thyroxine and TRAb, thyroid ultrasound and orbital computed tomography. Amplified regions were TCR beta CDR3 sequences from RNA transcripts. First-round RT-PCR of the TCR CDR3 relied on the HTBI primer set. From the multiplex PCR reads, TCRdb called clonotypes with MiXCR, one entry per CDR3 protein. There are under 600,000 distinct CDR3 sequences in the sample; more than 15% occur only once, and less than 3.5% lies in the top ten. Sequencing was done on a sample of blood. The origin of this receptor is a woman aged 40 to 55 with Graves' ophthalmopathy.

CDR3 coding DNA: TGTGCCAGCAGCCGGACGGATACTTACGAGCAGTACTTC. This translates into CASSRTDTYEQYF. The chain combines TRBV27 with TRBJ2-7; the D is unclear. Trimming removed 6 bases from V and 4 bases from J, with 13 bases in between. The CDR3 contains 13 residues. The V gene's germline CDR1 is MNHEY and CDR2 SMNVEV (reference sequence).